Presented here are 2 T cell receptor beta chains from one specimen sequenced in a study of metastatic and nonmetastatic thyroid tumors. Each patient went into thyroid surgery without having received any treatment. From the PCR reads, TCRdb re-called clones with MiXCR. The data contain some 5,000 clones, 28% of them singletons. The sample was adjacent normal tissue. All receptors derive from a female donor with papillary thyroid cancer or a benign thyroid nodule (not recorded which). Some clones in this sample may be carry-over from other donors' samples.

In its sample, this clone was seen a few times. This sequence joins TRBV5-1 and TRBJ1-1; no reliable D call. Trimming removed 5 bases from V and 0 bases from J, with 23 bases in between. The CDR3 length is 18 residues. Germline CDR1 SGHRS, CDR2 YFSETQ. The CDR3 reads CASSHFPGSQPLNTEAFF. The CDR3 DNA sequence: TGCGCCAGCAGTCACTTTCCGGGCAGCCAACCTCTGAACACTGAAGCTTTCTTT.

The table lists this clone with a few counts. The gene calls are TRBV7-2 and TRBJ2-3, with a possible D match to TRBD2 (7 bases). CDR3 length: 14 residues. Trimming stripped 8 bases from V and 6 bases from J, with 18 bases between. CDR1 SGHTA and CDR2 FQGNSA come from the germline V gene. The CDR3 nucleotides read TGTGCCAGCGGCGAGTTGGGGGGGGGCGATACGCAGTATTTT. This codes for CASGELGGGDTQYF.